The 3 T cell receptor beta chains listed next were all sequenced from one sample in a study of blood T cell repertoires in COVID-19. Clones were sequenced by immunoSEQ multiplex PCR, and TCRdb holds only the in-frame ones, with some missing. The repertoire includes about 150,000 clones, roughly 87% of them detected once, and approximately 3.8% sits in the top ten. Sequencing was carried out using PBMCs or T cells enriched from blood (not recorded which). These TCRs come from a woman between 40 and 50 years old who had been exposed to COVID-19.

This chain links TRBV12-3 or TRBV12-4 with TRBJ1-4, with D perhaps TRBD1 (6 bases). The CDR3 spans 13 residues. Trimming took off 3 bases at V and 8 bases at J, with 10 bases between the two ends. For the CDR3, the DNA is TGTGCCAGCAGTTTTAAGGGGGACGAAAAACTGTTTTTT. It specifies CASSFKGDEKLFF.

This clone was observed a single time. The chain employs TRBV11-3 and TRBJ2-3; 10 nucleotides agree with TRBD1. V lost 5 bases, J lost 1 base, and 3 bases stayed unmatched. Germline V lookup: CDR1 SGHNT, CDR2 YENEEA. CDR3 length: 15 residues. The CDR3 is CASSKGTGGTDTQYF. The DNA of the CDR3 is TGTGCCAGCAGCAAAGGGACAGGGGGCACAGATACGCAGTATTTT.

Concerning this clone itself: Other nucleotide sequences from this sample produce the same CDR3. The J gene is TRBJ1-2, the V gene TRBV5-1, with 7 bases that match TRBD1. The J segment lost 3 bases and the V segment lost 5 bases, leaving 4 bases of the junction unmatched. Per the germline V gene, CDR1 is SGHRS and CDR2 is YFSETQ. The CDR3 runs 13 residues. CDR3 sequence (DNA): TGCGCCAGCAGTTCGCAGGGGGACTATGGCTACACCTTC. This translates into CASSSQGDYGYTF.